Sequencing of this T cell receptor beta chain was carried out in a study of T cells in localized non-small cell lung cancer. Study-wide points: Uninvolved adjacent lung showed the highest T cell clonality, exceeding tumor. Longer overall survival associated with higher blood T cell density; shorter survival with higher adjacent-lung clonality.

Using immunoSEQ multiplex PCR, the repertoire was profiled, and TCRdb retains in-frame clones only, with some absent. This table holds around 55,000 clones, 70% to 90% found once. Remarks on this clone: Its target is not known.

This TCR came from a female donor with stage II lung adenocarcinoma. The sample in question was PBMCs, obtained before any cancer treatment.

The CDR3 nucleotides read TGTGCCAGTAGTAACCCCCAGGGGGGGAACACTGAAGCTTTCTTT. Translated, it gives CASSNPQGGNTEAFF. The V and J genes are TRBV19 and TRBJ1-1; 7 nucleotides match TRBD1. V lost 4 bases to trimming and J lost 1 base; unmatched junction nucleotides: 6. Germline V gene data show CDR1 as LNHDA and CDR2 as SQIVND (reference sequence). The CDR3 covers 15 residues.